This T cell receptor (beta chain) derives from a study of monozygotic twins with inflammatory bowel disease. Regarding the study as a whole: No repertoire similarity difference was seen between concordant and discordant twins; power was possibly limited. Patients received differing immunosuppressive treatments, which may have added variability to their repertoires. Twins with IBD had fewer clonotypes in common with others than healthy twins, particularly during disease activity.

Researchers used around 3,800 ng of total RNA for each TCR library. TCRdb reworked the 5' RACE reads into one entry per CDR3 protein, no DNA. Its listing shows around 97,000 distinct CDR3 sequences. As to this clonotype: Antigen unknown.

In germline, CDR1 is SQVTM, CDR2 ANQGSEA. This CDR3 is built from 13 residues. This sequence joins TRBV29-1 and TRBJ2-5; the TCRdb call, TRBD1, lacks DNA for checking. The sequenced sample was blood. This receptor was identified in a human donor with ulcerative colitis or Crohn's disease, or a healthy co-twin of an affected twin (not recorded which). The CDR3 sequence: CSVSRDRPETQYF. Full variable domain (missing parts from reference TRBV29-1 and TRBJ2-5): SAVISQKPSRDICQRGTSLTIQCQVDSQVTMMFWYRQQPGQSLTLIATANQGSEATYESGFVIDKFPISRPNLTFSTLTVSNMSPEDSSIYLCSVSRDRPETQYFGPGTRLLVL.